Presented here are 31 T cell receptor beta chains from one specimen sequenced in a study of siplizumab effects on memory and regulatory T cells. Repertoires were generated with immunoSEQ multiplex PCR, while TCRdb's copy carries only in-frame clones and drops some. The data show under 140,000 clones, around nine tenths seen once. Sequencing was performed on CD4+ T cells sorted from blood. The receptors derive from a human donor in good health.

The chain joins TRBV5-1 to TRBJ1-1; D is ambiguous. Looked up from germline, CDR1 is SGHRS and CDR2 is YFSETQ. The CDR3 is 14 amino acids. V was pared by 0 bases and J by 0 bases, with 6 bases between. The CDR3 region is CASSLGLMNTEAFF. The CDR3 region has the DNA TGCGCCAGCAGCTTGGGACTGATGAACACTGAAGCTTTCTTT. Using reference TRBV5-1 and TRBJ1-1 for the parts outside the CDR3, the full variable domain is KAGVTQTPRYLIKTRGQQVTLSCSPISGHRSVSWYQQTPGQGLQFLFEYFSETQRNKGNFPGRFSGRQFSNSRSEMNVSTLELGDSALYLCASSLGLMNTEAFFGQGTRLTVV.

The rearrangement uses TRBV5-4 and TRBJ1-3; D may be TRBD1 (5 bases). The ends were cut back, 1 base at V and 7 bases at J, with 18 bases in the middle. This CDR3 has 16 residues. Germline V lookup: CDR1 SGHNT, CDR2 YYREEE (reference sequence). CDR3 sequence reads: CASSLRSPGKANTIYF. CDR3 nucleotides: TGTGCCAGCAGCTTGAGGTCGCCAGGGAAAGCTAACACCATATATTTT. Drawing the rest from reference TRBV5-4 and TRBJ1-3, the complete variable domain is ETGVTQSPTHLIKTRGQQVTLRCSSQSGHNTVSWYQQALGQGPQFIFQYYREEENGRGNFPPRFSGLQFPNYSSELNVNALELDDSALYLCASSLRSPGKANTIYFGEGSWLTVV.

The chain combines TRBV6-5 with TRBJ1-4; no clear D gene. The CDR3 extends over 15 amino acids. CDR1 is MNHEY, CDR2 SVGAGI, per germline. Trimming removed 6 bases from V and 3 bases from J, with 14 bases in between. The CDR3 nucleotides are TGTGCCAGCAGGCCCGGAACAACCTCTAATGAAAAACTGTTTTTT. This sequence encodes CASRPGTTSNEKLFF.

This clone was seen a single time. V gene TRBV10-3 combines with J gene TRBJ2-1; 9 bases line up with TRBD2. The V gene end was trimmed by 3 bases and the J gene end by 16 bases; junction bases not matched to a gene: 7. The CDR3 is 12 amino acids. Germline V CDR1 and CDR2: ENHRY, SYGVKD. CDR3 DNA: TGTGCCATCAGTGAAGATCGCGGGGGGGCTTTCTTC. It translates to CAISEDRGGAFF.

In this sample, this clone turned up a few times. This chain connects TRBV20-1 to TRBJ2-7; D is ambiguous. Between the trimmed V and J ends, which lost 3 bases and 7 bases, there was a span of 7 bases. There are 10 residues in the CDR3. Per the germline V gene, CDR1 is DFQATT and CDR2 is SNEGSKA (reference sequence). The CDR3 DNA reads as TGCAGTGCTAGTCTGGAAGAGCAGTACTTC. This codes for CSASLEEQYF.

This rearrangement joins TRBV7-3 to TRBJ2-2; D is perhaps TRBD2 (6 bases). The CDR3 covers 15 residues. V was clipped by 4 bases and J by 5 bases, with 14 bases between them. Germline assignment: CDR1 SGHTA and CDR2 FQGTGA. CDR3 protein: CASSYGTVGTGELFF. The CDR3 DNA reads as TGTGCCAGCAGCTACGGGACTGTGGGAACCGGGGAGCTGTTTTTT.

The CDR3 coding sequence is TGCGCCAGCAGCCCGTGGACAGGGCTTAATGAAAAACTGTTTTTT. Translating it yields CASSPWTGLNEKLFF. The rearrangement links TRBV5-1 to TRBJ1-4, with 8 bases that match TRBD1. The germline V gene has CDR1 SGHRS and CDR2 YFSETQ. After removal of 4 bases from V and 4 bases from J, the junction contained 6 bases not matched to a gene. The CDR3 runs to 15 residues.

The CDR3 DNA sequence: TGTGCCAGCAGCCCTATCCCCGGCACGCAGTATTTT. Residues: CASSPIPGTQYF. The chain links TRBV9 to TRBJ2-3; D unresolved. With 4 bases removed from V and 9 bases from J, the gap between germline ends came to 12 bases. The CDR3 contains 12 residues. The germline gives CDR1 SGDLS, CDR2 YYNGEE.

The chain combines TRBV9 with TRBJ2-3; D is uncertain. The germline V gene has CDR1 SGDLS and CDR2 YYNGEE. V gave up 2 bases and J gave up 3 bases, with 10 bases separating them. The length of the CDR3 is 14 residues. CDR3 sequence: CASSVFPGTDTQYF. The CDR3 DNA follows: TGTGCCAGCAGCGTTTTTCCCGGGACAGATACGCAGTATTTT.

V and J are TRBV5-6 and TRBJ2-2; D ambiguous. CDR1 and CDR2 from the germline V gene are SGHDT and YYEEEE. V lost 1 base to trimming and J lost 0 bases, with 10 bases between them. This CDR3 has 16 amino acids. CDR3 bases: TGTGCCAGCAGCTTGTTGTGGACGTCGAACACCGGGGAGCTGTTTTTT. Translated, it gives CASSLLWTSNTGELFF.

This rearrangement joins TRBV7-9 to TRBJ2-3, with TRBD2 identical over 8 bases. There are 17 residues in the CDR3. The ends lost 3 bases at V and 3 bases at J; junction bases unmatched: 11. From germline, CDR1 is SEHNR and CDR2 FQNEAQ (reference sequence). The CDR3 loop reads CASSFPEAGAGTDTQYF. The CDR3 DNA reads TGTGCCAGCAGCTTTCCCGAAGCGGGAGCGGGGACAGATACGCAGTATTTT.

This sequence joins TRBV28 and TRBJ2-4; a weak D match, TRBD2 (5 bases). The CDR3 covers 17 residues. Germline CDR1 is MDHEN and CDR2 is SYDVKM. The V end lost 6 bases, the J end lost 0 bases, and 18 bases lay between the germline ends. The CDR3: CASSPQTGGLAKNIQYF. CDR3 sequence (DNA): TGTGCCAGCAGCCCGCAGACTGGTGGACTAGCCAAAAACATTCAGTACTTC.

The rearrangement links TRBV30 to TRBJ2-2; D ambiguous. This CDR3 has 14 residues. From germline, CDR1 is GTSNPN and CDR2 SVGIG (reference sequence). V was clipped by 0 bases and J by 1 base, with 6 bases between them. CDR3 amino acids: CAWSVTRNTGELFF. The CDR3 DNA is TGTGCCTGGAGTGTCACAAGGAACACCGGGGAGCTGTTTTTT.

The rearrangement uses TRBV14 and TRBJ2-7; D is unresolved. V gave up 0 bases and J gave up 5 bases, with 17 bases separating them. The CDR3 runs 16 residues. CDR1 SGHDN and CDR2 FVKESK come from the germline V gene. The CDR3 loop reads CASSQDLSLTGNEQYF. The CDR3 DNA follows: TGTGCCAGCAGCCAAGATCTGTCCCTCACTGGCAACGAGCAGTACTTC.

The rearrangement links TRBV5-1 to TRBJ2-5; 11 bases are a match to TRBD1. The V gene's germline CDR1 is SGHRS and CDR2 YFSETQ. The V gene end was trimmed by 3 bases and the J gene end by 2 bases; junction bases not matched to a gene: 3. The CDR3 spans 15 residues. The CDR3 bases are TGCGCCAGCAGCTCCTGGGACAGGGGGCAAGAGACCCAGTACTTC. Residues: CASSSWDRGQETQYF. The variable domain in full, completed from reference TRBV5-1 and TRBJ2-5, reads KAGVTQTPRYLIKTRGQQVTLSCSPISGHRSVSWYQQTPGQGLQFLFEYFSETQRNKGNFPGRFSGRQFSNSRSEMNVSTLELGDSALYLCASSSWDRGQETQYFGPGTRLLVL.

This sequence joins TRBV10-3 and TRBJ2-1; possibly TRBD1 or TRBD2 for D (5 bases each). The CDR3 runs to 18 residues. Germline V gene sequence: CDR1 ENHRY, CDR2 SYGVKD. Trimming took off 0 bases at V and 1 base at J, with 16 bases between the two ends. The CDR3 reads CAISESAPAEGSYNEQFF. The DNA for the CDR3 is TGTGCCATCAGTGAGTCAGCCCCGGCAGAGGGGTCCTACAATGAGCAGTTCTTC.

The V and J genes are TRBV27 and TRBJ2-7; tentative D call: TRBD2 (6 bases). The CDR3 totals 15 residues. CDR1 and CDR2 from the germline V gene are MNHEY and SMNVEV (reference sequence). Trimming stripped 4 bases from V and 4 bases from J, with 17 bases between. This CDR3 reads CASSYYSGISYEQYF. CDR3 DNA: TGTGCCAGCAGTTATTATAGCGGCATATCGTACGAGCAGTACTTC.

The rearrangement links TRBV7-3 to TRBJ2-3; TRBD2 matches 7 bases. From germline, CDR1 is SGHTA and CDR2 FQGTGA. V trimming: 2 bases; J trimming: 3 bases; junction bases outside the gene matches: 5. The CDR3 extends over 15 amino acids. The CDR3 DNA reads as TGTGCCAGCAGCTTAGCGGGAGTAAGGACAGATACGCAGTATTTT. This gives the protein CASSLAGVRTDTQYF.

The V call is TRBV9, the J call TRBJ2-2, with 9 bases that match TRBD2. CDR1 and CDR2 (germline): SGDLS, YYNGEE. V gave up 0 bases and J gave up 0 bases; unmatched junction bases: 0. The CDR3 is 16 amino acids. CDR3 in amino acids: CASSVASGTNTGELFF. CDR3 nucleotides: TGTGCCAGCAGCGTAGCTAGCGGGACGAACACCGGGGAGCTGTTTTTT.

The V gene is TRBV7-2, the J gene TRBJ1-1; tentative D call: TRBD1 (5 bases). V was clipped by 1 base and J by 8 bases, with 17 bases between them. The CDR3 is 15 residues long. Germline V CDR1 and CDR2: SGHTA, FQGNSA. CDR3 loop: CASSLGRGKVSEAFF. In DNA, the CDR3 is TGTGCCAGCAGCTTAGGGAGGGGAAAGGTCTCGGAAGCTTTCTTT.

The chain links TRBV27 to TRBJ2-1; D unresolved. CDR3 size: 13 residues. Trimming took 6 bases from V and 4 from J, leaving 10 bases between them. Per germline, CDR1 MNHEY and CDR2 SMNVEV (reference sequence). This chain's CDR3 is CASSTARYNEQFF. The CDR3 DNA sequence: TGTGCCAGCAGCACGGCCCGATACAATGAGCAGTTCTTC.

CDR3 protein: CASSLDSHNEQFF. In DNA, the CDR3 is TGTGCCAGCAGCCTCGACAGTCACAATGAGCAGTTCTTC. The chain uses TRBV7-8 and TRBJ2-1; D is perhaps TRBD1 (5 bases). V lost 5 bases and J lost 5, with 10 bases in between. Germline-derived CDR1 and CDR2 are SGHVS and FQNEAQ. The CDR3 totals 13 residues.

The chain combines TRBV5-1 with TRBJ2-2; 7 bases agree with TRBD1. This CDR3 has 15 amino acids. Per germline, CDR1 SGHRS and CDR2 YFSETQ. Trimming at V came to 6 bases and at J to 0 bases, leaving 5 bases not matched to a gene. The DNA for the CDR3 is TGCGCCAGCAATACCGGGACAGCGAACACCGGGGAGCTGTTTTTT. Protein sequence: CASNTGTANTGELFF.

The chain employs TRBV30 and TRBJ1-1; D remains unclear. CDR1 and CDR2 from the germline V gene are GTSNPN and SVGIG (reference sequence). Deletions cut 5 bases from V and 1 base from J, with 8 bases between. The CDR3 consists of 12 residues. CDR3: CAWGRSNTEAFF. The DNA of the CDR3 is TGTGCCTGGGGACGGTCGAACACTGAAGCTTTCTTT.

This rearrangement joins TRBV6-6 to TRBJ1-5; a weak D match, TRBD1 (5 bases). Trimming pared 10 bases from V and 2 bases from J, leaving 12 bases between. The germline gives CDR1 MNHNY, CDR2 SVGAGI (reference sequence). CDR3 size: 13 residues. CDR3 coding DNA: TGTGCCAACGGACAAGGGCGCAATCAGCCCCAGCATTTT. It codes for CANGQGRNQPQHF.

The V call is TRBV19, the J call TRBJ1-4; tentatively, D is TRBD1 (6 bases). This CDR3 has 15 amino acids. The germline V gene encodes CDR1 LNHDA and CDR2 SQIVND (reference sequence). The V and J ends lost 6 bases and 5 bases respectively, with 16 bases between them. For the CDR3, the DNA is TGTGCCAGTAGGAGGACAGTTCAGTCCAATGAAAAACTGTTTTTT. It codes for CASRRTVQSNEKLFF.

This rearrangement joins TRBV5-1 to TRBJ2-5; D is unclear. Looked up from germline, CDR1 is SGHRS and CDR2 is YFSETQ. V lost 3 bases to trimming and J lost 3 bases, with 3 bases between them. The CDR3 loop spans 11 amino acids. The CDR3, as DNA: TGCGCCAGCAGCTCCAAAGAGACCCAGTACTTC. It translates to CASSSKETQYF.

The V gene is TRBV7-3, the J gene TRBJ2-2; TRBD2 aligns across 9 bases. CDR1 and CDR2 (germline): SGHTA, FQGTGA. The CDR3 spans 17 residues. V shed 5 bases, J shed 7 bases, and the junction held 14 bases outside the gene matches. CDR3: CASSPGLAQSRGGELFF. DNA of the CDR3: TGTGCCAGCAGCCCGGGACTAGCCCAGAGCAGGGGCGGGGAGCTGTTTTTT.

The rearrangement uses TRBV5-1 and TRBJ2-7; 8 nucleotides align to TRBD2. The CDR3 consists of 15 residues. V lost 6 bases to trimming and J lost 2 bases; unmatched junction nucleotides: 10. Germline V CDR1 and CDR2: SGHRS, YFSETQ. Here the CDR3 reads CASKVYGGDTYEQYF. The CDR3, as DNA: TGCGCCAGCAAAGTGTACGGGGGGGACACCTACGAGCAGTACTTC.

The CDR3 loop reads CASSQDGLQPPYGYTF. CDR3 nucleotide sequence: TGTGCCAGCAGCCAAGATGGGCTCCAACCCCCCTATGGCTACACCTTC. The J gene is TRBJ1-2, the V gene TRBV4-2; D is unresolved. CDR3 length: 16 amino acids. Germline V lookup: CDR1 LGHNA, CDR2 YNFKEQ. Trimming took off 0 bases at V and 4 bases at J, with 15 bases between the two ends.

V gene TRBV9 combines with J gene TRBJ2-7; perhaps TRBD2 as D (5 bases). V was shortened by 3 bases and J by 6 bases, with 19 bases between the two germline ends. Per germline, CDR1 SGDLS and CDR2 YYNGEE. The CDR3 loop spans 15 amino acids. The CDR3 sequence is CASSEEDDPTSEQYF. The CDR3 coding sequence is TGTGCCAGCAGCGAGGAGGACGATCCCACATCCGAGCAGTACTTC. Drawing the rest from reference TRBV9 and TRBJ2-7, the complete variable domain is DSGVTQTPKHLITATGQRVTLRCSPRSGDLSVYWYQQSLDQGLQFLIQYYNGEERAKGNILERFSAQQFPDLHSELNLSSLELGDSALYFCASSEEDDPTSEQYFGPGTRLTVT.